This T cell receptor (beta chain) appears in the sequencing data of a study of T cells in Graves' hyperthyroidism and ophthalmopathy. This clonotype was counted between two and nine times. It was RNA transcripts that yielded the amplified TCR beta CDR3 regions. The HTBI primer set was used in a first-round RT-PCR of the TCR CDR3. TCRdb independently ran MiXCR on the multiplex PCR reads; one entry per CDR3 protein. Of more than 350,000 distinct CDR3 sequences listed, roughly 15% are singletons. CDR3 size: 17 residues. CDR1 and CDR2 (germline): MDHEN, SYDVKM. The ends were cut back, 7 bases at V and 0 bases at J, with 19 bases in the middle.

The specimen was blood. The TCR was taken from a woman aged 55-69 years with Graves' ophthalmopathy. The V and J genes are TRBV28 and TRBJ2-1; possible D gene TRBD2, 5 bases. CDR3 residues: CASTIFGPRGSYNEQFF. CDR3 DNA: TGTGCCAGCACTATCTTCGGGCCCCGGGGCTCCTACAATGAGCAGTTCTTC.